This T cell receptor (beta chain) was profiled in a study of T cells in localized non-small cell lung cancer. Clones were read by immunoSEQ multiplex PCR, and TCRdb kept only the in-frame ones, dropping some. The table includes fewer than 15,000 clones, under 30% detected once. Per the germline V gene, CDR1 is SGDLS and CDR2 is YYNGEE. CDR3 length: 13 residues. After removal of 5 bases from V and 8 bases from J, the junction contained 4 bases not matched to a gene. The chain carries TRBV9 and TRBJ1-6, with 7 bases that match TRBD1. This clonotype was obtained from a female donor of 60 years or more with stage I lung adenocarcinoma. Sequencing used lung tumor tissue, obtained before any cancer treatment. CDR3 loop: CASRLDRYSPLHF. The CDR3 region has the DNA TGTGCCAGCAGATTGGACAGGTATTCACCCCTCCACTTT.